What follows are 20 T cell receptor beta chains derived from one specimen sequenced in a study. The sorted Tregs were CD4+CD25+CD127-/low cells. TCRdb ran MiXCR on the 5' RACE reads and lists one entry per CDR3 protein. Found here are over 45,000 distinct CDR3 sequences, about 26% of them singletons; the top ten hold roughly 2.2%. Sequenced material: tumor-infiltrating Tregs sorted from the breast tumor. The receptors were gathered from a female donor with breast cancer.

This clonotype was seen more than once but under ten times. This chain connects TRBV7-2 to TRBJ2-6; D call uncertain. The CDR3 runs 15 residues. The V gene's germline CDR1 is SGHTA and CDR2 FQGNSA. The V end was cut by 5 bases, the J end by 0 bases, with 8 bases between. Written as DNA, the CDR3 is TGTGCCAGCAGCCAGGCGTTCTCTGGGGCCAACGTCCTGACTTTC. Its translation: CASSQAFSGANVLTF.

The CDR3 DNA reads as TGCAGTGCTAGAGTTCCCCTAGCGGACAATGAGCAGTTCTTC. Protein: CSARVPLADNEQFF. V gene TRBV20-1 combines with J gene TRBJ2-1; 7 nucleotides agree with TRBD2. Trimming at V came to 1 base and at J to 5 bases, leaving 5 bases not matched to a gene. Germline V gives CDR1 DFQATT, CDR2 SNEGSKA (reference sequence). The CDR3 has 14 residues.

This clonotype was seen only a few times. The genes are TRBV7-9 and TRBJ2-5; D not resolved. This CDR3 spans 10 amino acids. V lost 1 base to trimming and J lost 6 bases, with 0 bases between them. Looked up from germline, CDR1 is SEHNR and CDR2 is FQNEAQ (reference sequence). The CDR3 loop reads CASSLETQYF. CDR3 in DNA: TGTGCCAGCAGCTTAGAGACCCAGTACTTC. The variable domain in full, with the rest retrieved from reference TRBV7-9 and TRBJ2-5, is DTGVSQNPRHKITKRGQNVTFRCDPISEHNRLYWYRQTLGQGPEFLTYFQNEAQLEKSRLLSDRFSAERPKGSFSTLEIQRTEQGDSAMYLCASSLETQYFGPGTRLLVL.

There are a few counts of this clonotype. The chain recombines TRBV5-6 with TRBJ2-7; TRBD1 might be the D (5 bases). V lost 6 bases to trimming and J lost 1 base, with 8 bases between them. Germline CDR1 reads SGHDT; CDR2 reads YYEEEE. The CDR3 runs 12 residues. The CDR3 here is CASNTGSYEQYF. CDR3 in DNA: TGTGCCAGCAACACAGGATCCTACGAGCAGTACTTC.

This clonotype was observed a few times. J is TRBJ2-1 and V is TRBV20-1; D gene uncertain. Germline CDR1 is DFQATT and CDR2 is SNEGSKA (reference sequence). The CDR3 totals 13 residues. Trimming removed 2 bases from V and 2 bases from J, with 7 bases in between. The CDR3 spells CSARRRTYNEQFF. CDR3 sequence (DNA): TGCAGTGCTAGACGACGGACCTACAATGAGCAGTTCTTC.

This clonotype was recorded a few times. V and J are TRBV7-2 and TRBJ2-5, with 10 bases fitting TRBD2. V shed 0 bases and J 7 bases; nucleotides not matched to a gene: 14. Germline loops: CDR1 SGHTA, CDR2 FQGNSA. The CDR3 is made up of 18 amino acids. The CDR3 DNA reads TGTGCCAGCAGCTTAGCCCCGCTTACTAGCGGGGCGAAAGGGACCCAGTACTTC. Protein sequence: CASSLAPLTSGAKGTQYF. Together with reference TRBV7-2 and TRBJ2-5, the CDR3 gives the full variable domain: GAGVSQSPSNKVTEKGKDVELRCDPISGHTALYWYRQSLGQGLEFLIYFQGNSAPDKSGLPSDRFSAERTGGSVSTLTIQRTQQEDSAVYLCASSLAPLTSGAKGTQYFGPGTRLLVL.

V usage is TRBV5-1 and J usage is TRBJ2-1; the D call may be TRBD1 or TRBD2 (6 bases each). Germline V gene data show CDR1 as SGHRS and CDR2 as YFSETQ. The V end was cut by 3 bases, the J end by 8 bases, with 15 bases between. CDR3 size: 14 residues. DNA for the CDR3: TGCGCCAGCAGCTCGAGGGGGGATAGCGATGAGCAGTTCTTC. This translates into CASSSRGDSDEQFF.

This chain joins TRBV6-2 or TRBV6-3 and TRBJ2-1, with D possibly being TRBD2 (5 bases). CDR1 and CDR2 (germline): MNHEY, SVGEGT. The CDR3 has 13 amino acids. V was clipped by 6 bases and J by 7 bases, with 13 bases between them. CDR3: CASSLAMGNEQFF. In DNA form, the CDR3 reads TGTGCCAGCAGCCTAGCCATGGGGAATGAGCAGTTCTTC.

V gene TRBV2 combines with J gene TRBJ1-6; D perhaps matches TRBD1 (5 bases). Between the trimmed V and J ends, which lost 6 bases and 8 bases, there was a span of 11 bases. The germline V gene has CDR1 SNHLY and CDR2 FYNNEI. The CDR3 loop spans 13 amino acids. The DNA of the CDR3 is TGTGCCAGCAGGGGGGACTTGTATTCACCCCTCCACTTT. This encodes CASRGDLYSPLHF.

The rearrangement joins TRBV20-1 to TRBJ2-1; 9 bases are shared with TRBD2. The germline CDR1 and CDR2 sequences are DFQATT and SNEGSKA (reference sequence). CDR3 size: 17 residues. The V and J ends lost 0 bases and 4 bases, in that order; junction bases with no gene match: 10. The CDR3 nucleotides read TGCAGTGCTAGAGATCGGTCTAGCGGGAAAGTATACAATGAGCAGTTCTTC. Translation gives CSARDRSSGKVYNEQFF.

This clonotype was seen at least ten times. The CDR3 is CASSLAGPTQSQYF. The CDR3 DNA follows: TGTGCCAGCAGCTTGGCCGGTCCGACCCAGTCGCAGTATTTT. The rearrangement uses TRBV5-6 and TRBJ2-3, with unresolved D. The germline V gene encodes CDR1 SGHDT and CDR2 YYEEEE. The length of the CDR3 is 14 residues. Deletions cut 0 bases from V and 10 bases from J, with 15 bases between.

The genes are TRBV7-8 and TRBJ1-1, with D possibly being TRBD1 (5 bases). V lost 1 base to trimming and J lost 0 bases, with 15 bases between them. Germline V gene sequence: CDR1 SGHVS, CDR2 FQNEAQ. The CDR3 length is 17 residues. The DNA of the CDR3 is TGTGCCAGCAGCTTAGGTGGTGGGCGACAGATGAACACTGAAGCTTTCTTT. Its translation: CASSLGGGRQMNTEAFF.

The rearrangement uses TRBV7-2 and TRBJ2-3; 8 bases are a match to TRBD1. The CDR3 is 17 residues long. The germline V gene encodes CDR1 SGHTA and CDR2 FQGNSA. V lost 0 bases and J lost 1; bases outside the gene matches: 6. This CDR3 is CASSLAPGQARTDTQYF. CDR3 bases: TGTGCCAGCAGCTTAGCCCCGGGACAGGCCCGCACAGATACGCAGTATTTT.

On this clonotype: A read error may account for a junction end that differs from germline. The V gene is TRBV7-8, the J gene TRBJ1-1; D is undetermined. The CDR3 runs to 13 residues. The germline CDR1 and CDR2 sequences are SGHVS and FQNEAQ. CDR3 protein: CASGLGRNTEAFF. Written as DNA, the CDR3 is TGTGCCAGCGGCTTAGGACGGAACACTGAAGCTTTCTTT.

Ten or more counts support this clonotype. This chain's CDR3 is CASSLAGFPDTQYF. CDR3 coding DNA: TGCGCCAGCAGCTTGGCGGGTTTTCCAGATACGCAGTATTTT. The chain recombines TRBV5-1 with TRBJ2-3; D gene unclear. The germline V gene encodes CDR1 SGHRS and CDR2 YFSETQ. Trimming took off 0 bases at V and 4 bases at J, with 9 bases between the two ends. The CDR3 length is 14 residues. The full variable domain, rest sourced from reference TRBV5-1 and TRBJ2-3, is KAGVTQTPRYLIKTRGQQVTLSCSPISGHRSVSWYQQTPGQGLQFLFEYFSETQRNKGNFPGRFSGRQFSNSRSEMNVSTLELGDSALYLCASSLAGFPDTQYFGPGTRLTVL.

This clonotype showed up just a few times. This sequence joins TRBV2 and TRBJ2-7; 8 bases fit TRBD1. From germline, CDR1 is SNHLY and CDR2 FYNNEI. The CDR3 has 13 residues. The V segment lost 5 bases and the J segment 2 bases; nucleotides outside the gene matches: 2. The CDR3 sequence is CASSTGGPYEQYF. The CDR3 nucleotides read TGTGCCAGCAGTACAGGGGGGCCCTACGAGCAGTACTTC.

A few counts support this clonotype. CDR3 DNA: TGTGCCAGCAGCTTAATTGAGAACACCGGGGAGCTGTTTTTT. This encodes CASSLIENTGELFF. The V gene is TRBV7-3, the J gene TRBJ2-2; no definite D call. The germline V gene has CDR1 SGHTA and CDR2 FQGTGA. The V and J ends lost 1 base and 1 base respectively, with 4 bases between them. The length of the CDR3 is 14 residues.

This clonotype has at least ten counts. This sequence joins TRBV7-2 and TRBJ1-1; D is unresolved. This CDR3 spans 14 amino acids. Germline CDR1 reads SGHTA; CDR2 reads FQGNSA. Trimming took off 1 base at V and 1 base at J, with 7 bases between the two ends. As DNA, the CDR3 is TGTGCCAGCAGCTTAGATGACGCGAACACTGAAGCTTTCTTT. Translation gives CASSLDDANTEAFF.

The chain links TRBV12-3 or TRBV12-4 to TRBJ2-5; 7 bases agree with TRBD2. The length of the CDR3 is 16 residues. Losses at the gene ends were 6 bases for V and 2 bases for J; bases not matched to a gene: 12. The DNA of the CDR3 is TGTGCCAGCAGCTTTTCCTGGGGGGGTGGGCAAGAGACCCAGTACTTC. Encoded protein: CASSFSWGGGQETQYF.

The table lists this clonotype with a few counts. V usage is TRBV6-6 and J usage is TRBJ2-7; TRBD2 agrees at 14 bases. Germline V gene lookup returns CDR1 MNHNY and CDR2 SVGAGI (reference sequence). This CDR3 has 15 amino acids. The trim removed 7 bases at V and 0 bases at J, leaving 2 bases unmatched. The CDR3 DNA follows: TGTGCCAGCATGGGGACTAGCGGGAGCTCCTACGAGCAGTACTTC. Protein: CASMGTSGSSYEQYF.